One and the same sample provided the 9 T cell receptor beta chains below, sequenced in a study of blood T cell repertoires in COVID-19. Assay: immunoSEQ multiplex PCR; the TCRdb copy retains only in-frame clones and omits some. The table lists approximately 88,000 clones, just under 80% of them singletons. What was sequenced was peripheral blood. Every receptor here comes from a man aged 65 to 85 with COVID-19, enrolled during active disease.

The chain couples TRBV12-3 or TRBV12-4 to TRBJ1-1; D unresolved. The CDR3 contains 13 residues. The ends were cut back, 2 bases at V and 8 bases at J, with 12 bases in the middle. The CDR3 nucleotides read TGTGCCAGCAGTTTATGGGCCGAAGGAGAAGCTTTCTTT. This gives the protein CASSLWAEGEAFF.

This chain uses TRBV7-9 with TRBJ1-1; TRBD1 aligns across 10 bases. The CDR3 contains 14 residues. Germline-derived CDR1 and CDR2 are SEHNR and FQNEAQ (reference sequence). V was pared by 1 base and J by 6 bases, with 2 bases of the junction left unmatched. As DNA, the CDR3 is TGTGCCAGCAGCTTAGGGACAGGGGGGCCTGAAGCTTTCTTT. Protein sequence: CASSLGTGGPEAFF.

The chain combines TRBV6-5 with TRBJ2-7; tentatively, D is TRBD2 (8 bases). This CDR3 has 15 residues. In germline, CDR1 is MNHEY, CDR2 SVGAGI. The ends were cut back, 6 bases at V and 3 bases at J, with 18 bases in the middle. CDR3 loop: CASSPGGQGGYEQYF. In nucleotides, the CDR3 is TGTGCCAGCAGCCCGGGGGGGCAGGGGGGCTACGAGCAGTACTTC.

The rearrangement joins TRBV7-2 to TRBJ2-7; 12 bases match TRBD2. Trimming took 5 bases from V and 6 from J; bases not matched to a gene: 8. Germline lookup yields CDR1 SGHTA and CDR2 FQGNSA. This CDR3 comprises 15 residues. The CDR3 here is CASSPGLAGGGEQYF. The CDR3 DNA follows: TGTGCCAGCAGCCCGGGACTAGCGGGTGGGGGCGAGCAGTACTTC.

The CDR3 is CASSSGGQYQPQHF. As DNA, the CDR3 is TGTGCCAGCAGTTCCGGGGGGCAGTATCAGCCCCAGCATTTT. V usage is TRBV28 and J usage is TRBJ1-5; tentatively, D is TRBD1 (6 bases). The CDR3 has 14 residues. Germline V CDR1 and CDR2: MDHEN, SYDVKM. The V and J ends lost 4 bases and 5 bases respectively, with 12 bases between them.

The CDR3 DNA is TGTGCCAGCAGTTCCCGCTTTGGGGCTAACACTGAAGCTTTCTTT. Translating it yields CASSSRFGANTEAFF. The chain recombines TRBV6-6 with TRBJ1-1, with D perhaps TRBD1 (5 bases). Trimming took 4 bases from V and 2 from J, leaving 14 bases between them. Germline V gives CDR1 MNHNY, CDR2 SVGAGI (reference sequence). The CDR3 runs 15 residues.

The chain joins TRBV5-1 to TRBJ1-1; D is possibly TRBD1 (5 bases). Per the germline V gene, CDR1 is SGHRS and CDR2 is YFSETQ. The CDR3 is made up of 14 amino acids. Trimming left V 0 bases short and J 1 base short, with 7 bases between. The CDR3 DNA reads as TGCGCCAGCAGCTTGGGACAGAAGAACACTGAAGCTTTCTTT. Translation gives CASSLGQKNTEAFF.

V usage is TRBV3-1 (or the pseudogene TRBV3-2) and J usage is TRBJ2-2, with 14 bases matching TRBD2. This CDR3 spans 18 amino acids. Looked up from germline, CDR1 is LGHDT and CDR2 is YNNKEL (reference sequence). The trim removed 4 bases at V and 4 bases at J, leaving 8 bases unmatched. The CDR3 DNA reads as TGTGCCAGCAGCCCCGGACTAGCGGGAGGCCCGGGCACCGGGGAGCTGTTTTTT. This sequence encodes CASSPGLAGGPGTGELFF.

The chain has TRBV19 and TRBJ2-7; weak D call: TRBD2 (5 bases). CDR3 length: 14 residues. Looked up from germline, CDR1 is LNHDA and CDR2 is SQIVND (reference sequence). Trimming pared 5 bases from V and 2 bases from J, leaving 13 bases between. CDR3 nucleotides: TGTGCCAGTAGTTCCCCCGCGCGGGCCTACGAGCAGTACTTC. Translated: CASSSPARAYEQYF.